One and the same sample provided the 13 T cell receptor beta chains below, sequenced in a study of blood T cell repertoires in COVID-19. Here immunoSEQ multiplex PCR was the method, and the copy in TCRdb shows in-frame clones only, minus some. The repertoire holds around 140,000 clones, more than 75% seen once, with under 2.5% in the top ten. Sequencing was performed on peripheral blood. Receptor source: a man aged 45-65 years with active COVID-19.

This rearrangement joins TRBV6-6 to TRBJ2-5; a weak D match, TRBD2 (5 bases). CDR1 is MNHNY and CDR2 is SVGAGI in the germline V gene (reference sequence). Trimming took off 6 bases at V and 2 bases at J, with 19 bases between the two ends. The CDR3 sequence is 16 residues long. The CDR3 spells CASSSRPNWEQETQYF. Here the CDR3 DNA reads TGTGCCAGCAGCTCTCGTCCCAATTGGGAGCAAGAGACCCAGTACTTC.

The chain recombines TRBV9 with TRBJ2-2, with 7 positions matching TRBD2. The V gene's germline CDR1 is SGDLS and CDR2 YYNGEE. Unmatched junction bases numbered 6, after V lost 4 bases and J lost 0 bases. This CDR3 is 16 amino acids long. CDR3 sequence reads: CASSTRGDSNTGELFF. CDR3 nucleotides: TGTGCCAGCAGCACCCGGGGGGACTCGAACACCGGGGAGCTGTTTTTT.

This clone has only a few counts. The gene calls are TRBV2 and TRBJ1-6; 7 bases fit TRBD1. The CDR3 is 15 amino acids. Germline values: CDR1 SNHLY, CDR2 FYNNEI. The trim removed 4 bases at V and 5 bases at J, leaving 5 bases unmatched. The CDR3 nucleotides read TGTGCCAGCAGTGTTCTAGGACAGGATAATTCACCCCTCCACTTT. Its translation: CASSVLGQDNSPLHF.

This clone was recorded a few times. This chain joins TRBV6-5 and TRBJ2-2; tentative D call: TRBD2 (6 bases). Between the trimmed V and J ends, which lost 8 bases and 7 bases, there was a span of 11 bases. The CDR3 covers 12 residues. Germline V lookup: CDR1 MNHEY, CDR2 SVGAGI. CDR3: CASVREDGELFF. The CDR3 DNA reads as TGTGCCAGCGTAAGGGAGGACGGGGAGCTGTTTTTT.

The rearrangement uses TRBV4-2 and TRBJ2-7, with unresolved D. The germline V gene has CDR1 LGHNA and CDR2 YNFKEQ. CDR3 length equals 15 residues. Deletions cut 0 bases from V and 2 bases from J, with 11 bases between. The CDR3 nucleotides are TGTGCCAGCAGCCAAGAACCGAAAGAGACCTACGAGCAGTACTTC. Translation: CASSQEPKETYEQYF.

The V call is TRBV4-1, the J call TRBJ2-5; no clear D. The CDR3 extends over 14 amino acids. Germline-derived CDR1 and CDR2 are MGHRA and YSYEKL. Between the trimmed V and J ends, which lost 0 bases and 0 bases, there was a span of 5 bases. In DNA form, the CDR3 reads TGCGCCAGCAGCCAAGATTCTAACCAAGAGACCCAGTACTTC. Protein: CASSQDSNQETQYF.

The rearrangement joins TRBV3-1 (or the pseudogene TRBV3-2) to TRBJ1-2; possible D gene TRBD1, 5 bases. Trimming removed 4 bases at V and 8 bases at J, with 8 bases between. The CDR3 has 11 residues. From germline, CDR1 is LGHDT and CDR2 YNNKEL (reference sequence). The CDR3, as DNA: TGTGCCAGCAGCCCGGGGGACGGCTACACCTTC. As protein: CASSPGDGYTF.

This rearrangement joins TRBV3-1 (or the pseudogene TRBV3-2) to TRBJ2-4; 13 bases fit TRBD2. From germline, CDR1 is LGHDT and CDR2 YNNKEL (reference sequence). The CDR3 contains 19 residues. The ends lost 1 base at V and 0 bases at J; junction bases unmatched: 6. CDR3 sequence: CASSQGLAGGLTAKNIQYF. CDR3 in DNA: TGTGCCAGCAGCCAAGGACTAGCGGGGGGACTCACAGCCAAAAACATTCAGTACTTC.

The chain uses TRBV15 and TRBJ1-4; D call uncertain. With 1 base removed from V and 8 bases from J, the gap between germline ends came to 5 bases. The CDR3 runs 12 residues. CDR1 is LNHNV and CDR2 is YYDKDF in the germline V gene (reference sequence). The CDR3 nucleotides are TGTGCCACCAGCAGAGTTGAGGAAAAACTGTTTTTT. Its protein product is CATSRVEEKLFF. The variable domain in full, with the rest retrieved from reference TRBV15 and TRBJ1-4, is DAMVIQNPRYQVTQFGKPVTLSCSQTLNHNVMYWYQQKSSQAPKLLFHYYDKDFNNEADTPDNFQSRRPNTSFCFLDIRSPGLGDTAMYLCATSRVEEKLFFGSGTQLSVL.

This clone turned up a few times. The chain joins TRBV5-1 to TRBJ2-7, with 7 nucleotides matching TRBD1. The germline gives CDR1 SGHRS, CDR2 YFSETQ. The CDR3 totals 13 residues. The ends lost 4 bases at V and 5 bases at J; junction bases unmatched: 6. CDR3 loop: CASSDNDRDEQYF. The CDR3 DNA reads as TGCGCCAGCAGCGATAACGACAGGGACGAGCAGTACTTC.

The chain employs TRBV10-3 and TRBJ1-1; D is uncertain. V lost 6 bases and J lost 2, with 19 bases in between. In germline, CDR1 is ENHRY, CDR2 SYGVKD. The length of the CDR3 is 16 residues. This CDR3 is CAISPGGQLINTEAFF. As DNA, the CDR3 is TGTGCCATCAGCCCCGGAGGGCAGCTTATAAACACTGAAGCTTTCTTT.

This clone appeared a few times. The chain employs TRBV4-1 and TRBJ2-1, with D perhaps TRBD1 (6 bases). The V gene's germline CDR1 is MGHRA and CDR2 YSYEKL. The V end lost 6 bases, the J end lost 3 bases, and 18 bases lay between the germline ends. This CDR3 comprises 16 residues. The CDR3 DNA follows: TGCGCCAGCAGTCAACCTCACCAGGGGCTCTACAATGAGCAGTTCTTC. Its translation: CASSQPHQGLYNEQFF.

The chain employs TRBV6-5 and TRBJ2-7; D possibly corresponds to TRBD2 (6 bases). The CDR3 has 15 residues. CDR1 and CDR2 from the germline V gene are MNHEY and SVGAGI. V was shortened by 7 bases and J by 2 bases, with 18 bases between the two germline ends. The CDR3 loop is CASTSSRTGAYEQYF. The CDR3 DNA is TGTGCCAGCACGTCATCCCGGACGGGAGCCTACGAGCAGTACTTC.